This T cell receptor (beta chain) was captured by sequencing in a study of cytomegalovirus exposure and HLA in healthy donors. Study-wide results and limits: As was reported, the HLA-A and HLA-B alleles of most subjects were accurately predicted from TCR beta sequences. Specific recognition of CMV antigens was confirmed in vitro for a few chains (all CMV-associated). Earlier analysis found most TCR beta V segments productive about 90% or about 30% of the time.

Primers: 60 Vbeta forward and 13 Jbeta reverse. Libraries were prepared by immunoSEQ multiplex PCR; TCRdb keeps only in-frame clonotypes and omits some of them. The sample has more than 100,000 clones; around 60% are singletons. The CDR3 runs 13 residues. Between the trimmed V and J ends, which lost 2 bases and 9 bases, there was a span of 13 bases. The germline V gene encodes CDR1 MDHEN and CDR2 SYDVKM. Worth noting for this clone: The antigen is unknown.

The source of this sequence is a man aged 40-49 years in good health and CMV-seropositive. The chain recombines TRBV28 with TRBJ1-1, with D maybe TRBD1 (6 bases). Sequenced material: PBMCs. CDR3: CASSLVEGVKAFF. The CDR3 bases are TGTGCCAGCAGTTTAGTTGAGGGGGTAAAAGCTTTCTTT.